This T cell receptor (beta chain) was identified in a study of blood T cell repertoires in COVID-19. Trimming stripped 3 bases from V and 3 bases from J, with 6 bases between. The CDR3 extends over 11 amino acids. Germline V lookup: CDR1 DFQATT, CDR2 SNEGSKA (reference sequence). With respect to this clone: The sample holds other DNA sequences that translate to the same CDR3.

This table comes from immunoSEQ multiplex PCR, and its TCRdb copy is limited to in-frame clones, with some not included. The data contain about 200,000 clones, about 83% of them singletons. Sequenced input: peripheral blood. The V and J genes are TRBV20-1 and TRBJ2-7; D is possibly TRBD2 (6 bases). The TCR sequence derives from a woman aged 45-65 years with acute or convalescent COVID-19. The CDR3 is CSARGGYEQYF. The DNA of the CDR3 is TGCAGTGCTAGGGGGGGCTACGAGCAGTACTTC.